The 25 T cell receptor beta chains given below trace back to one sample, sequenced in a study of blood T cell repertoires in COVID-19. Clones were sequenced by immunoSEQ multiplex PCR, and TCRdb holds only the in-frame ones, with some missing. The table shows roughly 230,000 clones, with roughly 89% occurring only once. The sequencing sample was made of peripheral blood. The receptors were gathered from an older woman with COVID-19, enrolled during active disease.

The CDR3 sequence: CASSQVRSGAYEQYF. The CDR3 DNA is TGTGCCAGCAGCCAAGTAAGAAGCGGCGCCTACGAGCAGTACTTC. V and J are TRBV3-1 (or the pseudogene TRBV3-2) and TRBJ2-7, with D perhaps TRBD2 (5 bases). Trimming took off 1 base at V and 2 bases at J, with 12 bases between the two ends. The germline V gene has CDR1 LGHDT and CDR2 YNNKEL (reference sequence). This CDR3 is 15 amino acids long.

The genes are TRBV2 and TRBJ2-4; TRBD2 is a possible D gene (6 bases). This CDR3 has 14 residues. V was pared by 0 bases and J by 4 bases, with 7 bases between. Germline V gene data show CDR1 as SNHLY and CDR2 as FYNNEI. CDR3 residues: CASSEAGRKNIQYF. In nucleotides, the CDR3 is TGTGCCAGCAGTGAAGCCGGGAGAAAAAACATTCAGTACTTC.

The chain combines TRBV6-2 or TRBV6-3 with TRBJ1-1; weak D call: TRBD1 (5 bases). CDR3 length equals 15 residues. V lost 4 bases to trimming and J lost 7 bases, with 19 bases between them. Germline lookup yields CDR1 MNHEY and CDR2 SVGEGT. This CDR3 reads CASSSGGIGAIEAFF. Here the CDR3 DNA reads TGTGCCAGCAGTTCTGGGGGGATCGGGGCGATTGAAGCTTTCTTT.

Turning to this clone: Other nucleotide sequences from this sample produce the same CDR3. The CDR3 loop reads CASSQGTEAFF. In DNA, the CDR3 is TGTGCCAGCAGCCAGGGGACTGAAGCTTTCTTT. J is TRBJ1-1 and V is TRBV6-2 or TRBV6-3, with TRBD1 as a possible D gene (6 bases). V was clipped by 6 bases and J by 5 bases, with 7 bases between them. CDR1 MNHEY and CDR2 SVGEGT come from the germline V gene. The length of the CDR3 is 11 residues.

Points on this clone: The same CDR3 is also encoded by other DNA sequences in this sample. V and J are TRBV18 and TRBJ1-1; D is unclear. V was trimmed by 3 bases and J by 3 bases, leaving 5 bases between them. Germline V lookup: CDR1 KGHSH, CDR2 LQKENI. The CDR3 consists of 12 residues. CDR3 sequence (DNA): TGTGCCAGCTCACCCCGGGACACTGAAGCTTTCTTT. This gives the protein CASSPRDTEAFF. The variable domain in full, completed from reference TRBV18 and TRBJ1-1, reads NAGVMQNPRHLVRRRGQEARLRCSPMKGHSHVYWYRQLPEEGLKFMVYLQKENIIDESGMPKERFSAEFPKEGPSILRIQQVVRGDSAAYFCASSPRDTEAFFGQGTRLTVV.

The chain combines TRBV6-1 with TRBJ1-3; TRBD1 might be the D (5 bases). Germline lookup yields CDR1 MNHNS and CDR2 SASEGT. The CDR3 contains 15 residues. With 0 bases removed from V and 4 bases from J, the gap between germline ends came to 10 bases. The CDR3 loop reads CASSEARTGGNTIYF. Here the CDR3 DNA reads TGTGCCAGCAGTGAAGCTCGTACAGGCGGAAACACCATATATTTT.

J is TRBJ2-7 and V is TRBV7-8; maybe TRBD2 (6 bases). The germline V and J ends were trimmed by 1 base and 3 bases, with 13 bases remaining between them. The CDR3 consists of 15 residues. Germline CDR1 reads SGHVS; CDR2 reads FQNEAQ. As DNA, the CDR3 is TGTGCCAGCAGCTTAGTCACTAGCTTAGGCTACGAGCAGTACTTC. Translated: CASSLVTSLGYEQYF.

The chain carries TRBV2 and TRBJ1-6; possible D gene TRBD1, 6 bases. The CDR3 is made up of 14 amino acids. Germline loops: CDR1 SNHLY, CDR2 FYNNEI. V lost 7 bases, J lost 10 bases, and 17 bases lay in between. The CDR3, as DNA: TGTGCCAGCATTCAGCACAGGGATAGCTCACCCCTCCACTTT. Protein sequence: CASIQHRDSSPLHF.

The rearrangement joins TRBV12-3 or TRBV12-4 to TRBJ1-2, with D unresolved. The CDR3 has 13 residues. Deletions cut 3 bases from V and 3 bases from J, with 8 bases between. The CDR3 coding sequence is TGTGCCAGCAGTTTGGCCAGTGACTATGGCTACACCTTC. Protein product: CASSLASDYGYTF.

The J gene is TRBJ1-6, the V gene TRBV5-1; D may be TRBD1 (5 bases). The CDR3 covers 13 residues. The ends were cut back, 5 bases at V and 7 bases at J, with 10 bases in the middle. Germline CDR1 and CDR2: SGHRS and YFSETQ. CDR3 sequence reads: CASSTDTNSPLHF. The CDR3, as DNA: TGCGCCAGCAGTACGGACACAAATTCACCCCTCCACTTT.

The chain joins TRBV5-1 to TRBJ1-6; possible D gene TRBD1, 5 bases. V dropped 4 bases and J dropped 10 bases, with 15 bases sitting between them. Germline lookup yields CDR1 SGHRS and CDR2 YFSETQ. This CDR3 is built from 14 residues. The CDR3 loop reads CASSRGGKESPLHF. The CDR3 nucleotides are TGCGCCAGCAGCCGTGGGGGGAAGGAGTCACCCCTCCACTTT.

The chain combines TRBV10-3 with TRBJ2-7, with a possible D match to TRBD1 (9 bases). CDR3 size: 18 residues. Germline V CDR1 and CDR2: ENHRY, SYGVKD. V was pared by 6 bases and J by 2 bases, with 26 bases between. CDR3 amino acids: CAISGRGTGTFLPYEQYF. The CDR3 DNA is TGTGCCATCAGCGGGAGGGGGACAGGGACCTTTCTCCCCTACGAGCAGTACTTC.

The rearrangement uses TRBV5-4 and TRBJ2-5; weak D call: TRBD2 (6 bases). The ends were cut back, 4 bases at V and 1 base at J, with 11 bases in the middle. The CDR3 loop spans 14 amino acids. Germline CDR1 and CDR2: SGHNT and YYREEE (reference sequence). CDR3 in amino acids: CASSTASAQETQYF. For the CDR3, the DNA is TGTGCCAGCAGCACCGCTAGCGCCCAAGAGACCCAGTACTTC.

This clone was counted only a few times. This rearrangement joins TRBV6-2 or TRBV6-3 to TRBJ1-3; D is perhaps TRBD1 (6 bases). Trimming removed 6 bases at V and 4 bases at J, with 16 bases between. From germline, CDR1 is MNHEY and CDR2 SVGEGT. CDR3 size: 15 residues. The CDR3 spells CASSRSRGYGNTIYF. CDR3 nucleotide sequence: TGTGCCAGCAGCAGATCCAGGGGTTACGGAAACACCATATATTTT.

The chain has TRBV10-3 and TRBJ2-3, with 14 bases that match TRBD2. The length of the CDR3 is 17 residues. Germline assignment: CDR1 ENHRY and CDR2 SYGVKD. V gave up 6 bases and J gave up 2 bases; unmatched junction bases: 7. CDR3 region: CAIRGRLAGGPTDTQYF. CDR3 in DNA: TGTGCCATCAGGGGCCGACTAGCGGGGGGGCCCACAGATACGCAGTATTTT.

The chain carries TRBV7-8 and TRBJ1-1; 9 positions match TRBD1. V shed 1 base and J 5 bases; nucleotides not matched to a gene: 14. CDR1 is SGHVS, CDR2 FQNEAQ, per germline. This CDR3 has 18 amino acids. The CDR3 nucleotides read TGTGCCAGCAGCTTAGGCGGTTGGACAGGGGTAATTGATACTGAAGCTTTCTTT. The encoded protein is CASSLGGWTGVIDTEAFF.

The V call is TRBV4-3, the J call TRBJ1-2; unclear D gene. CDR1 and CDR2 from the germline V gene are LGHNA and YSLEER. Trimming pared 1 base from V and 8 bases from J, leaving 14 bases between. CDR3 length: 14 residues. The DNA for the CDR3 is TGCGCCAGCAGCCAAGCAAAGGAATCTAGCGGCTACACCTTC. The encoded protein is CASSQAKESSGYTF.

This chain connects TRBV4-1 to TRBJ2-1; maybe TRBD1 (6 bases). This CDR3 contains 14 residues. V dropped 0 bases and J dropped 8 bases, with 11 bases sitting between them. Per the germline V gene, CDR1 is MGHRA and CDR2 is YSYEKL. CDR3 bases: TGCGCCAGCAGCCAAGACAGGGGCCGCTATGAGCAGTTCTTC. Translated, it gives CASSQDRGRYEQFF.

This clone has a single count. The CDR3 DNA reads TGTGCCAGCTCACCTTTCAGGGACTCCTGGGAGGGTGAGCAGTTCTTC. It encodes CASSPFRDSWEGEQFF. The chain employs TRBV18 and TRBJ2-1, with 7 positions matching TRBD2. V was clipped by 3 bases and J by 9 bases; unmatched bases: 14. Germline lookup yields CDR1 KGHSH and CDR2 LQKENI. The CDR3 runs to 16 residues.

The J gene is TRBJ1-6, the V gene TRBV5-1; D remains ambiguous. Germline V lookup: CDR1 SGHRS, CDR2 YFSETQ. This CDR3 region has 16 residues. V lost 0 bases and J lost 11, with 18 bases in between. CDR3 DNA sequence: TGCGCCAGCAGCTTGGCCACGGGCGACAAAGCGGCACCCCTCCACTTT. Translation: CASSLATGDKAAPLHF.

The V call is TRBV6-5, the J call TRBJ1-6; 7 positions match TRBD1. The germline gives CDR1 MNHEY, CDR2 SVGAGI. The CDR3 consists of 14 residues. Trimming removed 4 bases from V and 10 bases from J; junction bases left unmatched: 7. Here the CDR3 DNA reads TGTGCCAGCAGTTTAGACAGGGTGCGGTCACCCCTCCACTTT. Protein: CASSLDRVRSPLHF.

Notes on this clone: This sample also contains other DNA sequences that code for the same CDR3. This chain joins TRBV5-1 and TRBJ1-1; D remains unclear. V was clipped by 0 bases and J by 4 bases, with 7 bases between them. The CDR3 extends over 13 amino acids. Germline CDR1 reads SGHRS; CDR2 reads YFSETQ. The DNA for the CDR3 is TGCGCCAGCAGCTTGGGAGGCCGCACTGAAGCTTTCTTT. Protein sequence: CASSLGGRTEAFF.

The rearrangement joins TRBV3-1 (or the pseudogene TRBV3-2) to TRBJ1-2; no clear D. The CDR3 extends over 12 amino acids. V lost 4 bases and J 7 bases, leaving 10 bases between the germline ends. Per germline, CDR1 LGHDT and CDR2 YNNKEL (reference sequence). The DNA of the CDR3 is TGTGCCAGCAGCCCAAGCGTGGGTGGCTACACCTTC. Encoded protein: CASSPSVGGYTF.

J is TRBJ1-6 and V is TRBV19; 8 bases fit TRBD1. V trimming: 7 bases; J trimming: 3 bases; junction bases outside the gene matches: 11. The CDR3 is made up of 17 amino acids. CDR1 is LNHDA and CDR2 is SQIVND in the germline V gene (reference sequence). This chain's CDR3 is CASTRTGFSYYNSPLHF. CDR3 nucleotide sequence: TGTGCCAGTACTCGGACAGGGTTCAGCTACTATAATTCACCCCTCCACTTT.

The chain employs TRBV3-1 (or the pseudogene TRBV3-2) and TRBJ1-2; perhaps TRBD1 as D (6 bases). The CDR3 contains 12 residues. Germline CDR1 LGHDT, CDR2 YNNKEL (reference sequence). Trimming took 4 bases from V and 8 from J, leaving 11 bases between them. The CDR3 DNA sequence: TGTGCCAGCAGCCCCGGGACAACCGGCTACACCTTC. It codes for CASSPGTTGYTF.